The next 23 T cell receptor beta chains were all read from a single sample in a study of CD8 T cells in Susac syndrome (dated by TCRdb to about 2019). Library preparation employed the immunoSEQ multiplex PCR assay. RNA was extracted using the RNeasy kit, and roughly 0.45 to 1 microgram was reverse transcribed with random hexamers. TCRdb itself trimmed the public reads at Q25 with fastp, ran MiXCR and retained productive beta chains. Records with the same CDR3 protein are collapsed into one entry carrying the most frequent genes and DNA. Within this sample are about 430,000 distinct CDR3 sequences, with approximately 85% of them counted one time only. Roughly 0.1% of the sample is taken by the ten largest. The sequenced material came from CD8+ T cells from PBMCs. The receptors come from a human donor with multiple sclerosis.

V usage is TRBV3-1 and J usage is TRBJ1-1; the match to TRBD1 covers 7 bases. The CDR3 is 16 residues long. V trimming: 0 bases; J trimming: 6 bases; junction bases outside the gene matches: 10. Germline CDR1 LGHDT, CDR2 YNNKEL (reference sequence). CDR3 bases: TGTGCCAGCAGCCAAGAGAGTGTAGGGACAGACCCTGAAGCTTTCTTT. It translates to CASSQESVGTDPEAFF.

This clonotype showed up just once. The genes are TRBV5-1 and TRBJ1-6; no reliable D call. CDR1 and CDR2 from the germline V gene are SGHRS and YFSETQ. Trimming removed 7 bases at V and 3 bases at J, with 14 bases between. This CDR3 has 15 residues. The CDR3 here is CASRRDPDYNSPLHF. CDR3 DNA: TGCGCCAGCCGCCGGGATCCGGACTATAATTCACCCCTCCACTTT.

This chain connects TRBV12-3 or TRBV12-4 to TRBJ1-1; the D is unclear. V shed 7 bases and J shed 1 base, with 10 bases lying between them. The CDR3 consists of 13 residues. CDR3: CASIKAGNTEAFF. The CDR3 DNA is TGTGCCAGCATCAAAGCTGGGAACACTGAAGCTTTCTTT.

The J gene is TRBJ1-2, the V gene TRBV5-1; D not resolved. Germline CDR1 and CDR2: SGHRS and YFSETQ. Trimming removed 4 bases from V and 7 bases from J, with 11 bases in between. The CDR3 extends over 12 amino acids. The CDR3 bases are TGCGCCAGCAGCACCGGTGGTTTTGGCTACACCTTC. Translated: CASSTGGFGYTF.

The V call is TRBV27, the J call TRBJ2-1; D uncertain. Per germline, CDR1 MNHEY and CDR2 SMNVEV (reference sequence). Trimming shortened V by 3 bases and J by 3 bases, and 9 bases separated the two germline ends. The CDR3 is 14 amino acids. The CDR3 bases are TGTGCCAGCAGTTTGGACCTTTTCTACAATGAGCAGTTCTTC. Protein sequence: CASSLDLFYNEQFF.

The chain uses TRBV18 and TRBJ1-5; TRBD1 matches at 7 bases. Germline V lookup: CDR1 KGHSH, CDR2 LQKENI. The CDR3 covers 15 residues. V was pared by 6 bases and J by 7 bases, with 12 bases of the junction left unmatched. CDR3 amino acids: CASSLYRGLNQPQHF. The CDR3 DNA sequence: TGTGCCAGCTCGCTATACAGGGGCCTGAACCAGCCCCAGCATTTT. Supplemented by reference TRBV18 and TRBJ1-5, the full variable domain reads NAGVMQNPRHLVRRRGQEARLRCSPMKGHSHVYWYRQLPEEGLKFMVYLQKENIIDESGMPKERFSAEFPKEGPSILRIQQVVRGDSAAYFCASSLYRGLNQPQHFGDGTRLSIL.

V gene TRBV6-1 combines with J gene TRBJ1-1; no firm D call. Per the germline V gene, CDR1 is MNHNS and CDR2 is SASEGT. There are 14 residues in the CDR3. V lost 9 bases and J 3 bases, leaving 17 bases between the germline ends. The CDR3, as DNA: TGTGCCAGTCCACGAGGGTGGCTGGACACTGAAGCTTTCTTT. Its translation: CASPRGWLDTEAFF.

CDR3 sequence (DNA): TGCGCCAGCAGCCTCGAACAGGGAGATGGCACACCCCTCCACTTT. Its protein product is CASSLEQGDGTPLHF. J is TRBJ1-6 and V is TRBV10-2; D is perhaps TRBD1 (6 bases). Germline V gene lookup returns CDR1 WSHSY and CDR2 SAAADI. The CDR3 contains 15 residues. Between the trimmed V and J ends, which lost 6 bases and 11 bases, there was a span of 20 bases.

V gene TRBV20-1 combines with J gene TRBJ1-5, with D maybe TRBD1 (5 bases). This CDR3 comprises 11 residues. The V gene's germline CDR1 is DFQATT and CDR2 SNEGSKA (reference sequence). V was trimmed by 6 bases and J by 7 bases, leaving 10 bases between them. The CDR3 DNA follows: TGCAGTGCGTCAGGGTTGCAGCCCCAGCATTTT. This gives the protein CSASGLQPQHF.

This clonotype was detected once. V and J are TRBV6-2 or TRBV6-3 and TRBJ1-1, with 8 bases aligning to TRBD1. This CDR3 has 16 residues. V shed 0 bases, J shed 5 bases, and the junction held 8 bases outside the gene matches. Germline V gene data show CDR1 as MNHEY and CDR2 as SVGEGT. CDR3 DNA sequence: TGTGCCAGCAGTTACTCTTCCGGACAGGGAGGAACTGAAGCTTTCTTT. Translated, it gives CASSYSSGQGGTEAFF.

The chain combines TRBV25-1 with TRBJ2-5; TRBD1 matches 9 bases. V shed 2 bases and J 2 bases; nucleotides not matched to a gene: 3. Looked up from germline, CDR1 is MGHDK and CDR2 is SYGVNS. This CDR3 contains 15 residues. CDR3 amino acids: CASSEATGGQETQYF. The CDR3 nucleotides read TGTGCCAGCAGTGAAGCGACAGGGGGGCAAGAGACCCAGTACTTC.

The J gene is TRBJ1-5, the V gene TRBV4-1; D uncertain. Germline V lookup: CDR1 MGHRA, CDR2 YSYEKL. There are 15 residues in the CDR3. V gave up 4 bases and J gave up 1 base, with 11 bases separating them. The CDR3: CASSPDPGSNQPQHF. CDR3 nucleotide sequence: TGCGCCAGCAGCCCCGACCCAGGAAGCAATCAGCCCCAGCATTTT.

This chain uses TRBV29-1 with TRBJ2-2; 7 nucleotides agree with TRBD2. The CDR3 is made up of 15 amino acids. Per the germline V gene, CDR1 is SQVTM and CDR2 is ANQGSEA. V trimming: 0 bases; J trimming: 7 bases; junction bases outside the gene matches: 8. The CDR3: CSVEDPLGGNGELFF. CDR3 nucleotides: TGCAGCGTTGAAGATCCCCTGGGGGGGAACGGGGAGCTGTTTTTT.

The chain recombines TRBV10-2 with TRBJ2-5; the match to TRBD2 covers 8 bases. Germline CDR1 is WSHSY and CDR2 is SAAADI. Trimming removed 3 bases from V and 5 bases from J; junction bases left unmatched: 14. The CDR3 loop spans 17 amino acids. CDR3 sequence (DNA): TGCGCCAGCAGTGAAGGGCCTAGCGGGCCAGAAGGGGAGACCCAGTACTTC. Residues: CASSEGPSGPEGETQYF.

The rearrangement links TRBV7-8 to TRBJ2-2; 7 nucleotides align to TRBD2. This CDR3 spans 15 amino acids. J was trimmed by 6 bases and V by 1 base; bases with no gene match: 5. Germline V CDR1 and CDR2: SGHVS, FQNEAQ. The CDR3, as DNA: TGTGCCAGCAGCTTAGTTGCGGGGGTACCCGGGGAGCTGTTTTTT. Translated, it gives CASSLVAGVPGELFF.

The rearrangement uses TRBV3-1 and TRBJ2-3; D remains ambiguous. Trimming removed 5 bases at V and 4 bases at J, with 13 bases between. The CDR3 spans 14 residues. Germline values: CDR1 LGHDT, CDR2 YNNKEL (reference sequence). The CDR3 loop is CASSDSSYADTQYF. CDR3 nucleotide sequence: TGTGCCAGCAGCGATAGCTCCTACGCAGATACGCAGTATTTT.

This clonotype was recorded only once. The V gene is TRBV12-3 or TRBV12-4, the J gene TRBJ1-2, with 7 bases lining up with TRBD1. The CDR3 loop spans 15 amino acids. J was trimmed by 4 bases and V by 3 bases; bases with no gene match: 8. DNA of the CDR3: TGTGCCAGCAGTTTTACAGGGGCGTCGAGCTATGGCTACACCTTC. Protein product: CASSFTGASSYGYTF.

J is TRBJ2-7 and V is TRBV27; TRBD1 agrees at 8 bases. The length of the CDR3 is 14 residues. Germline V gene sequence: CDR1 MNHEY, CDR2 SMNVEV (reference sequence). V lost 5 bases and J lost 5; bases outside the gene matches: 8. The CDR3 spells CASSPLDRVNEQYF. The DNA of the CDR3 is TGTGCCAGCAGTCCGCTGGACAGGGTCAACGAGCAGTACTTC.

This clonotype was counted a few times. The chain carries TRBV6-2 or TRBV6-3 and TRBJ1-5; no clear D gene. This CDR3 has 14 residues. Germline V lookup: CDR1 MNHEY, CDR2 SVGEGT. Deletions cut 0 bases from V and 5 bases from J, with 8 bases between. CDR3 in DNA: TGTGCCAGCAGTTACTCGACTCCCTATCAGCCCCAGCATTTT. It specifies CASSYSTPYQPQHF.

This clonotype was picked up a small number of times. The chain uses TRBV6-1 and TRBJ1-2; D not certain. Per germline, CDR1 MNHNS and CDR2 SASEGT. This CDR3 spans 11 amino acids. The V end lost 2 bases, the J end lost 8 bases, and 6 bases lay between the germline ends. This chain's CDR3 is CASSEYPGYTF. The CDR3, as DNA: TGTGCCAGCAGTGAATATCCCGGCTACACCTTC.

This clonotype was observed a single time. This chain connects TRBV6-1 to TRBJ2-7, with a weak D call TRBD2 (5 bases). V dropped 0 bases and J dropped 4 bases, with 13 bases sitting between them. Germline CDR1 is MNHNS and CDR2 is SASEGT. This CDR3 spans 15 amino acids. The chain's CDR3 is CASSEALGKRYEQYF. Written as DNA, the CDR3 is TGTGCCAGCAGTGAAGCGCTGGGGAAGCGGTACGAGCAGTACTTC.

The chain is built from TRBV13 and TRBJ1-1; D ambiguous. The V end was cut by 5 bases, the J end by 6 bases, with 16 bases between. There are 14 residues in the CDR3. Germline V lookup: CDR1 PRHDT, CDR2 FYEKMQ (reference sequence). Here the CDR3 reads CASSQPGLQAEAFF. The CDR3 DNA reads as TGTGCCAGCAGCCAGCCGGGCCTGCAAGCTGAAGCTTTCTTT.

This clonotype came up once. The V and J genes are TRBV28 and TRBJ2-7; tentative D call: TRBD1 (6 bases). This CDR3 contains 14 residues. Trimming shortened V by 5 bases and J by 1 base, and 12 bases separated the two germline ends. CDR1 and CDR2 from the germline V gene are MDHEN and SYDVKM. As DNA, the CDR3 is TGTGCCAGCAGTCGCCGGGACACTTCCTACGAGCAGTACTTC. Translation: CASSRRDTSYEQYF.